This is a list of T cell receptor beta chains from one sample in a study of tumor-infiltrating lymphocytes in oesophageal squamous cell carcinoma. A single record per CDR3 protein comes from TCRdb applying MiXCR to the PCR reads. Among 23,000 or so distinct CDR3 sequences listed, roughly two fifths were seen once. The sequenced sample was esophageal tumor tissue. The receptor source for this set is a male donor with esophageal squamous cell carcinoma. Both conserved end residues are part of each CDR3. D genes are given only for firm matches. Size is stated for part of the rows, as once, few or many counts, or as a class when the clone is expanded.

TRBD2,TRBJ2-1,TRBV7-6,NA,CASSLASGMYNEQFF,TGTGCCAGCAGCTTAGCTAGCGGGATGTACAATGAGCAGTTCTTC
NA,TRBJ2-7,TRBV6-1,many,CASRLPGQTYEQYF,TGTGCCAGCAGACTCCCGGGACAAACCTACGAGCAGTACTTC
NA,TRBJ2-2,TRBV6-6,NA,CASSFWRSTGELFF,TGTGCCAGCAGTTTTTGGCGTAGCACCGGGGAGCTGTTTTTT
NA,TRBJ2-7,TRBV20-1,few,CSAREVDTYEQYF,TGCAGTGCTAGAGAGGTAGATACCTACGAGCAGTACTTC
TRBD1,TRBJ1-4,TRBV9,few,CASSVGQGGEKLFF,TGTGCCAGCAGCGTAGGACAGGGTGGTGAAAAACTGTTTTTT
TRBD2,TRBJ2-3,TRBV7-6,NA,CASSETSGGAGDTQYF,TGTGCCAGCAGCGAGACTAGCGGGGGGGCAGGGGATACGCAGTATTTT
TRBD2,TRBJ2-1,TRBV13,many,CASSPSAGEQFF,TGTGCCAGCAGCCCATCAGCGGGAGAGCAGTTCTTC
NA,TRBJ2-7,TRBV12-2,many,CASRYEQYF,TGTGCAAGTCGCTACGAGCAGTACTTC
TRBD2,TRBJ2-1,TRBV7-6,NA,CASSLTRPSGRAGNEQFF,TGTGCCAGCAGCTTAACGCGGCCTAGCGGGAGGGCCGGGAATGAGCAGTTCTTC
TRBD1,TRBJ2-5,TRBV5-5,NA,CASSMTGVDLETQYF,TGTGCCAGCAGCATGACAGGGGTGGACTTGGAGACCCAGTACTTC
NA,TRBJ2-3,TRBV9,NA,CASSVEDGPYTQYF,TGTGCCAGCAGCGTAGAAGATGGGCCTTATACGCAGTATTTT
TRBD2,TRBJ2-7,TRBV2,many,CASSGTSVSEQYF,TGTGCCAGCAGTGGGACTAGCGTCTCCGAGCAGTACTTC
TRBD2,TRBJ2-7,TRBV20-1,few,CSATLLLAGGPYEQYF,TGCAGTGCTACCCTGCTATTAGCGGGAGGGCCCTACGAGCAGTACTTC
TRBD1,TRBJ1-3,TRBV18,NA,CASSPGTENTIYF,TGTGCCAGCTCACCCGGGACAGAAAACACCATATATTTT
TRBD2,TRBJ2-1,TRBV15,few,CATSRGGEGHNEQFF,TGTGCCACCAGCAGAGGGGGGGAGGGCCACAATGAGCAGTTCTTC
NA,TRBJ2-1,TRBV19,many,CASTSYNEQFF,TGTGCCAGTACATCCTACAATGAGCAGTTCTTC
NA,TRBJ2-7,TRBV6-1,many,CASRPGLSYEQYF,TGTGCCAGCAGGCCAGGACTATCCTACGAGCAGTACTTC
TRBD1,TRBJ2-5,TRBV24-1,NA,CATSETGIQETQYF,TGTGCCACCAGTGAGACAGGGATTCAAGAGACCCAGTACTTC
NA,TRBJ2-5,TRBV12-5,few,CASGFQGGRYQETQYF,TGTGCTAGTGGTTTTCAGGGGGGGAGGTACCAAGAGACCCAGTACTTC
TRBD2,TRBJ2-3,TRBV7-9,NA,CASSRAGGDTDTQYF,TGTGCCAGCAGCCGAGCGGGGGGCGACACAGATACGCAGTATTTT
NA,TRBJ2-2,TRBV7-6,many,CASSLAPGENTGELFF,TGTGCCAGCAGCTTAGCACCGGGGGAGAACACCGGGGAGCTGTTTTTT
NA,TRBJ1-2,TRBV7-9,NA,CASSLVAGTKTNGYTF,TGTGCCAGCAGCTTAGTAGCCGGGACAAAGACGAATGGCTACACCTTC
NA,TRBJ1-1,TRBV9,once,CASSVEGDTEAFF,TGTGCCAGCAGCGTAGAGGGGGACACTGAAGCTTTCTTT
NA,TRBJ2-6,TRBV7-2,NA,CASSLYRTF,TGTGCCAGCAGCCTATATCGGACTTTC